Listed below are T cell receptor beta chains from one sample, sequenced in a study of graft-versus-host responses after intestinal transplantation. These receptors' antigens are unknown. Only in-frame clones appear in the TCRdb table, and some are missing; sequencing was by immunoSEQ multiplex PCR. The table includes tens of thousands of clones, roughly 89% detected once. The specimen comprised unstimulated CD4+ T cells sorted from spleen or lymph node cells, sampled before intestinal transplant. Receptor source: a human donor who received an intestinal transplant. CDR3s include the opening cysteine and the closing phenylalanine or tryptophan. Each record gives: V gene, J gene, D gene, CDR3 protein, CDR3 DNA. A D gene is named only where the DNA matches it firmly.

TRBV7-6	TRBJ2-3	.	CASSLAGGSTDTQYF	TGTGCCAGCAGCTTAGCGGGGGGTAGCACAGATACGCAGTATTTT
TRBV15	TRBJ1-1	.	CATSRDWTSEAFF	TGTGCCACCAGCAGAGACTGGACAAGTGAAGCTTTCTTT
TRBV10-3	TRBJ2-7	.	CAINEGWALEQYF	TGTGCCATCAATGAGGGGTGGGCGCTCGAGCAGTACTTC
TRBV6-5	TRBJ1-2	TRBD1	CASSSRLKRQGGYTF	TGTGCCAGCAGTTCCCGCCTAAAACGACAGGGGGGCTACACCTTC
TRBV30	TRBJ2-2	TRBD2	CAWSVGWRGGTGELFF	TGTGCCTGGAGTGTAGGTTGGCGGGGGGGCACCGGGGAGCTGTTTTTT
TRBV18	TRBJ2-7	TRBD1	CASSPPRGQEDPYEQYF	TGTGCCAGCTCACCACCGAGGGGGCAGGAGGACCCATACGAGCAGTACTTC
TRBV2	TRBJ2-7	TRBD2	CASSWTSDFEQYF	TGTGCCAGCAGTTGGACTAGCGACTTTGAGCAGTACTTC
TRBV25-1	TRBJ1-1	TRBD1	CASSPLTGVLNTEAFF	TGTGCCAGCAGCCCTCTGACAGGGGTATTGAACACTGAAGCTTTCTTT
TRBV11-3	TRBJ2-5	TRBD2	CASSSHSGGPQETQYF	TGTGCCAGCAGCTCCCACAGCGGGGGGCCACAAGAGACCCAGTACTTC
TRBV6-5	TRBJ2-5	.	CASSYNRATETQYF	TGTGCCAGCAGTTACAACAGAGCAACAGAGACCCAGTACTTC
TRBV12-5	TRBJ2-7	.	CASGPRDGDYEQYF	TGTGCTAGTGGGCCTAGAGACGGGGACTACGAGCAGTACTTC
TRBV6-5	TRBJ2-7	.	CASSYGRSSYEQYF	TGTGCCAGCAGTTACGGGAGGTCCTCCTACGAGCAGTACTTC
TRBV19	TRBJ1-4	.	CASSSTRPGGADEKLFF	TGTGCCAGTAGTTCCACGCGCCCCGGGGGGGCGGATGAAAAACTGTTTTTT
TRBV7-9	TRBJ2-1	.	CASSLARRDYNEQFF	TGTGCCAGCAGCTTAGCCCGGCGGGACTACAATGAGCAGTTCTTC
TRBV2	TRBJ2-7	TRBD1	CASSSPSSGGNEYF	TGTGCCAGCAGTTCCCCCTCCTCAGGGGGCAATGAGTACTTC
TRBV6-1	TRBJ2-7	TRBD1	CASSGPRTGFTYEQYF	TGTGCCAGCAGTGGTCCCCGGACAGGTTTTACCTACGAGCAGTACTTC
TRBV5-1	TRBJ1-4	TRBD1	CASSFRQGSNEKLFF	TGCGCCAGCAGCTTCCGACAGGGCTCAAATGAAAAACTGTTTTTT